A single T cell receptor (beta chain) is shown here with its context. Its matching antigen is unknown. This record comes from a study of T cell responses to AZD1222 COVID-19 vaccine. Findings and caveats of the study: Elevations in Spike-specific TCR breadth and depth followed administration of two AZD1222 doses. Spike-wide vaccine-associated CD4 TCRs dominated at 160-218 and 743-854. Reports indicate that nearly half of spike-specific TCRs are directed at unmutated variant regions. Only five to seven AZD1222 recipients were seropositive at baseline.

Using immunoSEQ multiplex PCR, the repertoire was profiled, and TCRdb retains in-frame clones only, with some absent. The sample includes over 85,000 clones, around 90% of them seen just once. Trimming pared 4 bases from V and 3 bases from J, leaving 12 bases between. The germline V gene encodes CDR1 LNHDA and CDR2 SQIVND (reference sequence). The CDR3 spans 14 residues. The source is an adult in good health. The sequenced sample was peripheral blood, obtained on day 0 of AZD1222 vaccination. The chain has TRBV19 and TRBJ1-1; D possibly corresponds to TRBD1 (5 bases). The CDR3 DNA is TGTGCCAGTAGTACGGGACCTACGGACACTGAAGCTTTCTTT. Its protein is CASSTGPTDTEAFF.